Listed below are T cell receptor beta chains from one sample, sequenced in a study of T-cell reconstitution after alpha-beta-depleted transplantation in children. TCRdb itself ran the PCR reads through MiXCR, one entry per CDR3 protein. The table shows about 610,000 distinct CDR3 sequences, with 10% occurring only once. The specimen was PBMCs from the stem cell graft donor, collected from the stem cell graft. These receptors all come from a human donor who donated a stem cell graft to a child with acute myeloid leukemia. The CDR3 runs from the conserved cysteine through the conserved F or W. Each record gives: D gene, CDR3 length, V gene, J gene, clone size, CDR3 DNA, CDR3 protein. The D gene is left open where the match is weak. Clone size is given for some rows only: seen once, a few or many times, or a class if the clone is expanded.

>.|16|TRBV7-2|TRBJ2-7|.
TGTGCCAGCAGTTTCCTCGGGGCAGGGTCTCTCTACGAGCAGTACTTC
CASSFLGAGSLYEQYF
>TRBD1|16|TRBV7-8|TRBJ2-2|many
TGTGCCAGCAGCCGCCGGGACAGGGTGTTGACCGGGGAGCTGTTTTTT
CASSRRDRVLTGELFF
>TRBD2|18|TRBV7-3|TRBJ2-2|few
TGTGCCAGCAGCCCCCCCGCTCTAGCGGGAGTCTCTGCCGGGGAGCTGTTTTTT
CASSPPALAGVSAGELFF
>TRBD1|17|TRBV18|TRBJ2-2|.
TGTGCCAGCTCACCACGGGTGGACAGGGTGAACACCGGGGAGCTGTTTTTT
CASSPRVDRVNTGELFF
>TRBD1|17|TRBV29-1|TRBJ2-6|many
TGCAGCGTTCATGGCCGGGACAGGGGATCTGGGGCCAACGTCCTGACTTTC
CSVHGRDRGSGANVLTF
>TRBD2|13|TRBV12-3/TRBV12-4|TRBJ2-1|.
TGTGCCAGCACCGAAGGACTAGCGGGAGGAAGGTTCTTC
CASTEGLAGGRFF
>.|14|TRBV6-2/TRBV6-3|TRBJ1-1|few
TGTGCCAGCAACTCTCGGACGGGGGACACTGAAGCTTTCTTT
CASNSRTGDTEAFF
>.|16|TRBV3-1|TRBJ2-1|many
TGTGCCAGCAGCCAAGATAAGGCGGAGCCCTACAATGAGCAGTTCTTC
CASSQDKAEPYNEQFF
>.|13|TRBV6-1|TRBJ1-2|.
TGTGCCAGCAGCTGGGGAGGGAATCAGGGCTACACCTTC
CASSWGGNQGYTF
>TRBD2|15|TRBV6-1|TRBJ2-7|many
TGTGCCAGCAGTGGTAGACTAGCGGGAGAAGGCGAGCAGTACTTC
CASSGRLAGEGEQYF
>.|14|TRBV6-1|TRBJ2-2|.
TGTGCCAGCAGCCGGGAGTTAGCCACCGGGGAGCTGTTTTTT
CASSRELATGELFF
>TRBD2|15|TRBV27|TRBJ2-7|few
TGTGCCAGCAGTTTGGACCCGGGACTAGCGGACGAGCAGTACTTC
CASSLDPGLADEQYF
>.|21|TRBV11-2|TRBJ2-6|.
TGTGCCAGCAGGGGATTAACTCAGGGGCCTGGGACCTGGGCTGGGGCCAACGTCCTGACTTTC
CASRGLTQGPGTWAGANVLTF
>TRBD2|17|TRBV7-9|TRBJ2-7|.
TGTGCCAGCAGCTTAGGACTAGCGGGAGGGCCCAGCGACGAGCAGTACTTC
CASSLGLAGGPSDEQYF
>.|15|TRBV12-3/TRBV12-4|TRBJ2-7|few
TGTGCCAGCAGCTTGTGGGAGGACAGTCAAGACGAGCAGTACTTC
CASSLWEDSQDEQYF
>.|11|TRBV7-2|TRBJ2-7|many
TGTGCCAGCAGCAAGCAGCACGAGCAGTACTTC
CASSKQHEQYF
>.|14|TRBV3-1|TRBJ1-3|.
TGTGCCAGCAGCCAGGGATTCGGTGGAAACACCATATATTTT
CASSQGFGGNTIYF
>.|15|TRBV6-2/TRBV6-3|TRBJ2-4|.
TGTGCCAGCTGGGGGGTAAAGGAGGGTTTGGCCATTCAGTACTTC
CASWGVKEGLAIQYF
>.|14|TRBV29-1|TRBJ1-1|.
TGCAGCGTTCGGGGGGGCTACAAGAACACTGAAGCTTTCTTT
CSVRGGYKNTEAFF
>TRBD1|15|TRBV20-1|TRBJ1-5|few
TGCAGTGCCCCGCGACAGGGAGGGGGCAATCAGCCCCAGCATTTT
CSAPRQGGGNQPQHF
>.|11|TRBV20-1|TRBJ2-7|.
TGCAGTGCTCAGCGGGTGGACAAGCAGTACTTC
CSAQRVDKQYF
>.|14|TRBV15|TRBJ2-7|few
TGTGCCACCAGCCCAGGGGGGTCCTCCTACGAGCAGTACTTC
CATSPGGSSYEQYF
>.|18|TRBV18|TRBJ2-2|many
TGTGCCAGCTCACCAGCGGACCCTTCGCGGGGGAACACCGGGGAGCTGTTTTTT
CASSPADPSRGNTGELFF
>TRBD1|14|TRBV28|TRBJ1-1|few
TGTGCCAGCAGTTTATCTTTACAGGGGGCTGAAGCTTTCTTT
CASSLSLQGAEAFF
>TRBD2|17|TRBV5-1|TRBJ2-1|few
TGCGCCAGCAGCCAGCAGCCTAGCGGGAGCTCCTACAATGAGCAGTTCTTC
CASSQQPSGSSYNEQFF
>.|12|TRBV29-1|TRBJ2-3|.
TGCAGCGTTGGCCAGACCACAGATACGCAGTATTTT
CSVGQTTDTQYF
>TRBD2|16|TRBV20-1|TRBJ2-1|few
TGCAGTGCTAGAGATGTGCTAGCGGGAGGGGGCAATGAGCAGTTCTTC
CSARDVLAGGGNEQFF
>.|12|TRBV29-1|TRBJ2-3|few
TGCAGCGTTGATTCAGTTCGGGATACGCAGTATTTT
CSVDSVRDTQYF
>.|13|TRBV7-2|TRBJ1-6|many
TGTGCCAGCAGCCCACGACAGAATTCACCCCTCCACTTT
CASSPRQNSPLHF
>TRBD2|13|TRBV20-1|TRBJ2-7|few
TGCAGTGCGCCGAGGGAGGGCCCCTCGGGGCAGTACTTC
CSAPREGPSGQYF
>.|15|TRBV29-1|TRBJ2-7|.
TGCAGCGTTAAAAAGGCGAGGTTGAGGTCCTACGAGCAGTACTTC
CSVKKARLRSYEQYF
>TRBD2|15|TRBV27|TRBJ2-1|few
TGTGCCAGCGGCCCTCTAGCGGGAGGGAGGAATGAGCAGTTCTTC
CASGPLAGGRNEQFF
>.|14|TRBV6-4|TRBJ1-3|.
TGTGCCAGCAGTGACATCGAAAGGGGAAACACCATATATTTT
CASSDIERGNTIYF
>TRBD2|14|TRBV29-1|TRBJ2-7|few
TGCAGCGTGACCCCGGGACTAGCGAGCTACGAGCAGTACTTC
CSVTPGLASYEQYF
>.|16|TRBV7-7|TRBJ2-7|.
TGTGCTAGCAGCCCTGGCCCAGACCCCCGTTCCTACGAGCAGTACTTC
CASSPGPDPRSYEQYF
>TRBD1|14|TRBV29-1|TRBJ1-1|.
TGCAGCGTTGAAGGGGGGACAGGGGTCACTGAAGCTTTCTTT
CSVEGGTGVTEAFF
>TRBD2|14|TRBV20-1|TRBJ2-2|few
TGCAGTGCCCCGCTAGCGGTCACCACCGGGGAGCTGTTTTTT
CSAPLAVTTGELFF
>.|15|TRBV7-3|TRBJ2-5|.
TGTGCCAGCAGCTTAGGAGTATCCAGGGAAGAGACCCAGTACTTC
CASSLGVSREETQYF
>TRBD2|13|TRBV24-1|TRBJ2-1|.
TGTGCCACCAGTGACCGACTAGCTCCAGAGCAGTTCTTC
CATSDRLAPEQFF
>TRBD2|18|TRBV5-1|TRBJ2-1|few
TGCGCCAGCAGCTTGGCCAATCTAGCGGGAGGGCCTAGGAATGAGCAGTTCTTC
CASSLANLAGGPRNEQFF
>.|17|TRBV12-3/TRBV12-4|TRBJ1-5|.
TGTGCCAGCAGTTTTTCCTCAACGCGCGTTAGCAATCAGCCCCAGCATTTT
CASSFSSTRVSNQPQHF
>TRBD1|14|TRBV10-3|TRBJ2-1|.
TGTGCCATCAGGCCCGGGACAGGAGACAATGAGCAGTTCTTC
CAIRPGTGDNEQFF
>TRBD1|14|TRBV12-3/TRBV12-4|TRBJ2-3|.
TGTGCCAGCAACGCGGTAGGGGGCTCAGATACGCAGTATTTT
CASNAVGGSDTQYF
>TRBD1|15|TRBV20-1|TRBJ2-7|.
TGCAGTGCTAGATACCCACGGGACAGGGCCTACGAGCAGTACTTC
CSARYPRDRAYEQYF
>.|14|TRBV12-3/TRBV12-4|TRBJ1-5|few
TGTGCCAGCAGATCGGGGGGTAGCAATCAGCCCCAGCATTTT
CASRSGGSNQPQHF
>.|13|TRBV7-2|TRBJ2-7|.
TGTGCCAGCAGCCGCGGAGGTTTTAGCGAGCAGTACTTC
CASSRGGFSEQYF
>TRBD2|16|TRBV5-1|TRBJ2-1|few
TGCGCCAGCAGCCCGACCGGGACTAGCGCAAACAATGAGCAGTTCTTC
CASSPTGTSANNEQFF
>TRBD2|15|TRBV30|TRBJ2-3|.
TGTGCCTGGAAAGCGGGACTAGCGGGAACAGATACGCAGTATTTT
CAWKAGLAGTDTQYF
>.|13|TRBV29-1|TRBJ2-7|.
TGCAGCGTCGCGGGACTGACAGCCTACGAGCAGTACTTC
CSVAGLTAYEQYF
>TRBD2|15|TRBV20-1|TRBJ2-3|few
TGCAGTGCTGGGGTACTAGCGGGAAGAACAGATACGCAGTATTTT
CSAGVLAGRTDTQYF
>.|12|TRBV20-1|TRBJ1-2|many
TGCAGTGCTATCAAGCAGAACTATGGCTACACCTTC
CSAIKQNYGYTF
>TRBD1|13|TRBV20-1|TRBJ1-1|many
TGCAGTGCTAGTCAGGGGGGGAAAACTGAAGCTTTCTTT
CSASQGGKTEAFF
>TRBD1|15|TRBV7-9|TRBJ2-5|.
TGTGCCAGCGGCCATTTCACAGGGGCCCAAGAGACCCAGTACTTC
CASGHFTGAQETQYF
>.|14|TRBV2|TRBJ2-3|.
TGTGCCAGCAGTGTCCTCTCTAGCACAGATACGCAGTATTTT
CASSVLSSTDTQYF
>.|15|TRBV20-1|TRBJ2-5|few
TGCAGTGCTAGAGACCCGGGATCACCTCAAGAGACCCAGTACTTC
CSARDPGSPQETQYF